A single sample is the source of the 26 T cell receptor beta chains below, sequenced in a study of shared clonotypes between healthy human individuals. Terminally differentiated effector memory CD45RA+ cells were excluded from the naive CD8 cells, which were CD45RO-negative and positively selected for CCR7. This table comes from immunoSEQ multiplex PCR, and its TCRdb copy is limited to in-frame clones, with some not included. The sample carries approximately 1.9 million clones, 93% recorded once. The sequenced sample consisted of naive CD8+ T cells from PBMCs. Source of these receptors: a man in his late teens or twenties in good health. Some clones in this sample may be carry-over from other donors' samples.

The rearrangement uses TRBV6-4 and TRBJ2-2, with D uncertain. Trimming left V 3 bases short and J 5 bases short, with 7 bases between. Germline CDR1 is MRHNA and CDR2 is SNTAGT. This CDR3 contains 13 residues. The chain's CDR3 is CASSEEGTGELFF. The CDR3 DNA follows: TGTGCCAGCAGTGAGGAAGGAACCGGGGAGCTGTTTTTT.

This chain links TRBV27 with TRBJ1-1, with TRBD1 as a possible D gene (5 bases). This CDR3 comprises 15 residues. Germline values: CDR1 MNHEY, CDR2 SMNVEV (reference sequence). Trimming removed 2 bases at V and 3 bases at J, with 13 bases between. The CDR3 DNA reads as TGTGCCAGCAGTTTACTATTTGGGGGGGACACTGAAGCTTTCTTT. This gives the protein CASSLLFGGDTEAFF.

The V call is TRBV7-6, the J call TRBJ2-1; TRBD2 might be the D (6 bases). Trimming left V 5 bases short and J 5 bases short, with 16 bases between. Germline CDR1 reads SGHVS; CDR2 reads FNYEAQ. CDR3 length: 15 amino acids. CDR3 bases: TGTGCCAGCAGCCAACTAGCCAAACGGGACAATGAGCAGTTCTTC. This translates into CASSQLAKRDNEQFF.

The V gene is TRBV27, the J gene TRBJ1-6; D call uncertain. The CDR3 is 13 residues long. Germline V CDR1 and CDR2: MNHEY, SMNVEV (reference sequence). Trimming removed 0 bases at V and 9 bases at J, with 6 bases between. The CDR3 nucleotides are TGTGCCAGCAGTTTATCTGTCAGTTCACCCCTCCACTTT. It codes for CASSLSVSSPLHF.

Only a few counts were recorded for this clone. The CDR3 loop is CASSLAPTGGEAFF. Written as DNA, the CDR3 is TGTGCCAGCAGCTTAGCGCCTACAGGGGGCGAGGCTTTCTTT. The chain joins TRBV7-9 to TRBJ1-1; 9 bases map to TRBD1. Trimming removed 0 bases from V and 11 bases from J; junction bases left unmatched: 7. This CDR3 spans 14 amino acids. The V gene's germline CDR1 is SEHNR and CDR2 FQNEAQ (reference sequence).

V usage is TRBV5-6 and J usage is TRBJ1-2; a possible D gene is TRBD1 (5 bases). Germline V gives CDR1 SGHDT, CDR2 YYEEEE. This CDR3 spans 14 amino acids. V dropped 4 bases and J dropped 5 bases, with 15 bases sitting between them. The CDR3 DNA is TGTGCCAGCAGCCGGACTCAGGGAGGGTATGGCTACACCTTC. Protein: CASSRTQGGYGYTF.

As for this clone: The sample carries other DNA sequences with the same CDR3. This chain links TRBV28 with TRBJ2-7; D may correspond to TRBD1 or TRBD2 (5 bases each). Germline CDR1 MDHEN, CDR2 SYDVKM. CDR3 length: 13 amino acids. The V end lost 6 bases, the J end lost 4 bases, and 13 bases lay between the germline ends. The CDR3 DNA reads as TGTGCCAGCAGCCCCCGAGGGGTGTACGAGCAGTACTTC. Amino acids: CASSPRGVYEQYF.

The CDR3 sequence: CASSLVRLAGELFF. Here the CDR3 DNA reads TGTGCCAGCAGTTTAGTCCGGCTTGCCGGGGAGCTGTTTTTT. The rearrangement links TRBV28 to TRBJ2-2; the D is unclear. The CDR3 spans 14 residues. Trimming removed 2 bases from V and 6 bases from J, with 10 bases in between. Germline assignment: CDR1 MDHEN and CDR2 SYDVKM.

This chain connects TRBV7-8 to TRBJ1-1; D not certain. V lost 4 bases and J lost 10, with 13 bases in between. This CDR3 has 12 residues. Germline lookup yields CDR1 SGHVS and CDR2 FQNEAQ. The CDR3 reads CASSSGGVRAFF. CDR3 DNA: TGTGCCAGCAGCTCCGGCGGGGTCAGAGCTTTCTTT.

The chain recombines TRBV28 with TRBJ2-1; 10 bases are a match to TRBD2. V shed 4 bases and J 10 bases; nucleotides not matched to a gene: 7. CDR1 and CDR2 (germline): MDHEN, SYDVKM. This CDR3 has 14 residues. CDR3 region: CASSSTRTSGEQFF. Here the CDR3 DNA reads TGTGCCAGCAGTTCCACCCGGACTAGCGGCGAGCAGTTCTTC.

V and J are TRBV5-4 and TRBJ2-5; a weak D match, TRBD2 (5 bases). Germline lookup yields CDR1 SGHNT and CDR2 YYREEE (reference sequence). This CDR3 is built from 13 residues. V lost 4 bases, J lost 3 bases, and 10 bases lay in between. CDR3 sequence (DNA): TGTGCCAGCAGCGGGCCCGGGGAAGAGACCCAGTACTTC. This codes for CASSGPGEETQYF.

Worth noting for this clone: Other DNA sequences in the sample encode the same CDR3. The V gene is TRBV9, the J gene TRBJ2-2, with TRBD2 identical over 7 bases. The CDR3 has 17 amino acids. CDR1 SGDLS and CDR2 YYNGEE come from the germline V gene. V gave up 0 bases and J gave up 1 base; unmatched junction bases: 6. CDR3 in amino acids: CASSVVASGVNTGELFF. In DNA form, the CDR3 reads TGTGCCAGCAGCGTAGTGGCTAGCGGAGTGAACACCGGGGAGCTGTTTTTT.

The rearrangement uses TRBV9 and TRBJ2-7, with D maybe TRBD1 (6 bases). The germline V gene has CDR1 SGDLS and CDR2 YYNGEE. The CDR3 is 13 residues long. V lost 4 bases and J lost 7, with 15 bases in between. The DNA for the CDR3 is TGTGCCAGCAGCACAGGGTCCGGTGGGGAGCAGTACTTC. Translating it yields CASSTGSGGEQYF. Looking up the rest from reference TRBV9 and TRBJ2-7 gives the full variable domain: DSGVTQTPKHLITATGQRVTLRCSPRSGDLSVYWYQQSLDQGLQFLIQYYNGEERAKGNILERFSAQQFPDLHSELNLSSLELGDSALYFCASSTGSGGEQYFGPGTRLTVT.

This rearrangement joins TRBV13 to TRBJ2-7; TRBD1 might be the D (6 bases). The CDR3 is 15 amino acids. Germline values: CDR1 PRHDT, CDR2 FYEKMQ (reference sequence). Trimming removed 2 bases at V and 5 bases at J, with 16 bases between. The CDR3 nucleotides are TGTGCCAGCAGCTTAATGGAGCAGGGGCGCAACGAGCAGTACTTC. This encodes CASSLMEQGRNEQYF.

This sequence joins TRBV21-1 and TRBJ2-2; the table gives TRBD2 as D, unverified against the DNA. TRBV21-1 is described as a pseudogene. The length of the CDR3 is 15 residues. CDR3 sequence reads: CASSNGTENTGELFF. As DNA, the CDR3 is TGTGCCAGCAGCAACGGGACTGAGAACACCGGGGAGCTGTTTTTT.

This clone was recorded only once. V and J are TRBV27 and TRBJ1-1; 7 bases fit TRBD1. Germline assignment: CDR1 MNHEY and CDR2 SMNVEV (reference sequence). With V trimmed by 0 bases and J by 4 bases, 5 bases remained unmatched. The CDR3 covers 15 residues. The CDR3 loop is CASSLSPSGGTEAFF. CDR3 nucleotide sequence: TGTGCCAGCAGTTTATCCCCCTCAGGGGGCACTGAAGCTTTCTTT.

The chain couples TRBV5-8 to TRBJ2-7, with TRBD1 identical over 7 bases. This CDR3 has 15 amino acids. The V gene end was trimmed by 4 bases and the J gene end by 0 bases; junction bases not matched to a gene: 7. The germline gives CDR1 SGHTS, CDR2 YDEGEE. CDR3 nucleotides: TGTGCCAGCAGCACAGACAGGGAGAGCTCCTACGAGCAGTACTTC. It is translated as CASSTDRESSYEQYF.

Details on this clone: The sample has other DNA sequences that encode this CDR3 too. The gene calls are TRBV7-9 and TRBJ2-7; D remains unclear. V lost 0 bases, J lost 1 base, and 7 bases lay in between. The germline V gene encodes CDR1 SEHNR and CDR2 FQNEAQ (reference sequence). The CDR3 contains 14 residues. The CDR3, as DNA: TGTGCCAGCAGCTTAGCGGCAGATTCCTACGAGCAGTACTTC. It codes for CASSLAADSYEQYF.

The chain combines TRBV28 with TRBJ1-4, with no clear D. Germline CDR1 is MDHEN and CDR2 is SYDVKM. V was cut by 5 bases and J by 5 bases, with 15 bases left in between. This CDR3 region has 15 residues. CDR3 nucleotide sequence: TGTGCCAGCAGTGCCGGTCCCCGGCAGAATGAAAAACTGTTTTTT. Translating gives CASSAGPRQNEKLFF. Filled out from reference TRBV28 and TRBJ1-4, the complete variable domain reads DVKVTQSSRYLVKRTGEKVFLECVQDMDHENMFWYRQDPGLGLRLIYFSYDVKMKEKGDIPEGYSVSREKKERFSLILESASTNQTSMYLCASSAGPRQNEKLFFGSGTQLSVL.

This clone was counted only a few times. The chain is built from TRBV28 and TRBJ1-1; D remains ambiguous. V was clipped by 5 bases and J by 1 base, with 17 bases between them. The CDR3 totals 16 residues. Germline lookup yields CDR1 MDHEN and CDR2 SYDVKM. The CDR3 nucleotides are TGTGCCAGCAGTCTCCCCTTAGGGCTGGGGAACACTGAAGCTTTCTTT. Protein sequence: CASSLPLGLGNTEAFF.

The rearrangement uses TRBV12-5 and TRBJ2-5; the D gene is possibly TRBD2 (5 bases). Germline CDR1 reads LGHNT; CDR2 reads FRNRAP. Trimming shortened V by 2 bases and J by 4 bases, and 14 bases separated the two germline ends. The CDR3 is 15 amino acids. The CDR3 region has the DNA TGTGCTAGTGGTTTGATGGGAGAGGGAAGAGAGACCCAGTACTTC. Residues: CASGLMGEGRETQYF.

The V call is TRBV27, the J call TRBJ1-2; D gene uncertain. CDR1 is MNHEY, CDR2 SMNVEV, per germline (reference sequence). Trimming stripped 3 bases from V and 10 bases from J, with 12 bases between. The CDR3 runs to 12 residues. The CDR3 DNA reads TGTGCCAGCAGTTTCTGGAATACGGCCTACACCTTC. Amino acids: CASSFWNTAYTF.

The chain combines TRBV28 with TRBJ2-2; 9 nucleotides agree with TRBD2. Trimming cost V 6 bases and J 1 base; bases outside gene matches: 0. The CDR3 length is 14 residues. CDR1 MDHEN and CDR2 SYDVKM come from the germline V gene. CDR3 residues: CASRTSGNTGELFF. The CDR3 coding sequence is TGTGCCAGCAGGACTAGCGGGAACACCGGGGAGCTGTTTTTT.

The chain has TRBV7-2 and TRBJ2-1; 10 bases line up with TRBD1. The germline V gene has CDR1 SGHTA and CDR2 FQGNSA. The CDR3 is 14 amino acids. V dropped 4 bases and J dropped 8; count of bases not matched to a gene: 5. The CDR3 sequence is CASSSRDRGDEQFF. In DNA, the CDR3 is TGTGCCAGCAGCTCCCGGGACAGGGGAGATGAGCAGTTCTTC.

The gene calls are TRBV27 and TRBJ2-3, with TRBD2 matching over 14 bases. Germline CDR1 MNHEY, CDR2 SMNVEV (reference sequence). The junction had 3 bases not matched to a gene; V was cut back by 3 bases and J by 1 base. The CDR3 is made up of 17 amino acids. CDR3 in DNA: TGTGCCAGCAGTTTTGGACTAGCGGGAGGAGGCACAGATACGCAGTATTTT. Protein: CASSFGLAGGGTDTQYF.

The V gene is TRBV7-9, the J gene TRBJ2-6, with unresolved D. This CDR3 is built from 17 residues. V was cut by 5 bases and J by 0 bases, with 14 bases left in between. The germline V gene encodes CDR1 SEHNR and CDR2 FQNEAQ (reference sequence). CDR3 in DNA: TGTGCCAGCAGCGCGGCGGTAGTTGGCTCTGGGGCCAACGTCCTGACTTTC. Its protein product is CASSAAVVGSGANVLTF.